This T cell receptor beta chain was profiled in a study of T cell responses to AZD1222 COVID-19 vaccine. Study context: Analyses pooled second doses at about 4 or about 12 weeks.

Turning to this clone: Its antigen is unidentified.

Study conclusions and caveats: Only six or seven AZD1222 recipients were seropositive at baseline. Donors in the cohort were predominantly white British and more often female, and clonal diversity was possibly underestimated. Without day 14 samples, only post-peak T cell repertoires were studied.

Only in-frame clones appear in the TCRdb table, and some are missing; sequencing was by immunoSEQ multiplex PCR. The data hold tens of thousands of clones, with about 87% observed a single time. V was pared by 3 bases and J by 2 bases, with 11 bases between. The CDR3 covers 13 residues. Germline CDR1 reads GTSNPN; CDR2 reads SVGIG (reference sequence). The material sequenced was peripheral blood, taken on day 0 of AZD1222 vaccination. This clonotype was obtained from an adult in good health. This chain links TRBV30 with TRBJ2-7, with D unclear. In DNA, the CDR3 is TGTGCCTGGAGATCTCCTGGGACCTACGAGCAGTACTTC. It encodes CAWRSPGTYEQYF.